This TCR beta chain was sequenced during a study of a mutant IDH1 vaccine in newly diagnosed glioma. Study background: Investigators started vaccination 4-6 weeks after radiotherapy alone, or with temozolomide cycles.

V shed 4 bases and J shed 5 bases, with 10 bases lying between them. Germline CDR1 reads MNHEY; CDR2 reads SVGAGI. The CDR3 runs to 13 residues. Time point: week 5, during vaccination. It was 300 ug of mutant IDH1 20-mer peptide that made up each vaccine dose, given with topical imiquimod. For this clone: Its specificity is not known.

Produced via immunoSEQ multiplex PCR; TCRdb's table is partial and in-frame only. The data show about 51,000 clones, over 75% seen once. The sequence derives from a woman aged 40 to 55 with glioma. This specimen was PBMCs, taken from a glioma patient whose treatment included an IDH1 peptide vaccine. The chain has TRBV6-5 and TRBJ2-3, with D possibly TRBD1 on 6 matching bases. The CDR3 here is CASSLAQGDTQYF. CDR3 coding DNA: TGTGCCAGCAGTTTAGCACAGGGAGATACGCAGTATTTT.